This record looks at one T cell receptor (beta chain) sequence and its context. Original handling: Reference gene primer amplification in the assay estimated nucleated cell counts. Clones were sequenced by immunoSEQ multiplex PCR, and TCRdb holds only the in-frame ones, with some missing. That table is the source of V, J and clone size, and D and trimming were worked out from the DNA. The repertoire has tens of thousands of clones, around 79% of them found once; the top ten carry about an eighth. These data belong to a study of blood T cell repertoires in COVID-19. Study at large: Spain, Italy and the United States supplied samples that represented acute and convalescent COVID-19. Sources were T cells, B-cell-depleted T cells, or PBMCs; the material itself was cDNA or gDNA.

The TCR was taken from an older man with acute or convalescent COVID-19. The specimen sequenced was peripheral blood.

CDR3 nucleotides: TGCAGCGCTGAGACAGGGGACACTGAAGCTTTCTTT. Its translation: CSAETGDTEAFF. The chain links TRBV29-1 to TRBJ1-1; 8 positions match TRBD1. V shed 7 bases and J 3 bases; nucleotides not matched to a gene: 4. CDR1 SQVTM and CDR2 ANQGSEA come from the germline V gene. This CDR3 is 12 amino acids long.